One sample yielded the 25 T cell receptor beta chains listed below, sequenced in a study of T-cell memory formation after mild COVID-19 (dated by TCRdb to the early 2020s). The library was obtained by 5' RACE. The sequencer was an Illumina NovaSeq 6000. TCRdb reanalyzed the raw reads on its own, using fastp at Q25 for trimming and MiXCR for clone calling, and kept in-frame beta chains. When rows share a CDR3 protein, they turn into one entry using the most common DNA and genes. Counted in this sample were about 180,000 distinct CDR3 sequences; around 15% of them appeared once. Of the sample, around 1.9% falls within the top ten clones. What was sequenced was PBMCs or a T cell subset sorted from them (not recorded which). The source is an adult woman who had mild COVID-19 (a few samples of this study predate the infection). The sample titles of this study are shuffled in the database, so cell type and time point are left out; the donor was told from shared clones.

This clonotype has just a few counts. The gene calls are TRBV18 and TRBJ2-2; 10 nucleotides align to TRBD1. J was trimmed by 4 bases and V by 5 bases; bases with no gene match: 13. Per germline, CDR1 KGHSH and CDR2 LQKENI. The CDR3 has 18 residues. The DNA of the CDR3 is TGTGCCAGCTCAGCACAACAACCGGGACAGGGGATCACCGGGGAGCTGTTTTTT. Its translation: CASSAQQPGQGITGELFF.

The V and J genes are TRBV7-9 and TRBJ2-1; TRBD1 agrees at 8 bases. CDR3 length equals 15 residues. Germline values: CDR1 SEHNR, CDR2 FQNEAQ (reference sequence). The V segment lost 5 bases and the J segment 0 bases; nucleotides outside the gene matches: 3. The CDR3 here is CASSRTGGSYNEQFF. CDR3 sequence (DNA): TGTGCCAGCAGCCGCACAGGGGGCTCCTACAATGAGCAGTTCTTC.

This clonotype came up a few times. The genes are TRBV18 and TRBJ2-4, with D perhaps TRBD1 (6 bases). The CDR3 consists of 14 residues. V was shortened by 3 bases and J by 3 bases, with 9 bases between the two germline ends. Germline lookup yields CDR1 KGHSH and CDR2 LQKENI. The CDR3 region is CASSPGHGKNIQYF. For the CDR3, the DNA is TGTGCCAGCTCACCGGGACACGGCAAAAACATTCAGTACTTC.

The chain joins TRBV7-6 to TRBJ1-2, with a weak D call TRBD1 (6 bases). Between the trimmed V and J ends, which lost 0 bases and 5 bases, there was a span of 10 bases. The CDR3 covers 14 residues. Per germline, CDR1 SGHVS and CDR2 FNYEAQ. The CDR3 nucleotides are TGTGCCAGCAGCTTAGCGGGGACAAAATATGGCTACACCTTC. Its protein is CASSLAGTKYGYTF.

The chain has TRBV24-1 and TRBJ2-7; a possible D gene is TRBD2 (5 bases). V was shortened by 3 bases and J by 2 bases, with 7 bases between the two germline ends. CDR1 and CDR2 (germline): KGHDR, SFDVKD. CDR3 length: 13 amino acids. In DNA form, the CDR3 reads TGTGCCACCAGTGATCCCGGGGCCTACGAGCAGTACTTC. This gives the protein CATSDPGAYEQYF.

The genes are TRBV6-1 and TRBJ1-2, with D possibly TRBD1 on 5 matching bases. The CDR3 consists of 14 residues. Germline lookup yields CDR1 MNHNS and CDR2 SASEGT. Trimming took off 4 bases at V and 4 bases at J, with 13 bases between the two ends. In DNA form, the CDR3 reads TGTGCCAGCAGTGCCGAGTTTAGGGGCTATGGCTACACCTTC. Its protein is CASSAEFRGYGYTF.

The chain combines TRBV20-1 with TRBJ1-2; 8 bases map to TRBD1. V shed 5 bases, J shed 0 bases, and the junction held 11 bases outside the gene matches. CDR1 and CDR2 from the germline V gene are DFQATT and SNEGSKA (reference sequence). The CDR3 length is 16 residues. The CDR3 spells CSAPLRTGTPNYGYTF. Here the CDR3 DNA reads TGCAGTGCTCCACTGCGGACAGGGACTCCTAACTATGGCTACACCTTC.

V is TRBV24-1 and J is TRBJ2-2, with 10 bases fitting TRBD1. This CDR3 region has 17 residues. Trimming removed 4 bases from V and 1 base from J; junction bases left unmatched: 5. Germline V gives CDR1 KGHDR, CDR2 SFDVKD. Here the CDR3 reads CATSDPRTGGNTGELFF. CDR3 nucleotides: TGTGCCACCAGTGACCCACGGACAGGGGGGAACACCGGGGAGCTGTTTTTT.

V usage is TRBV20-1 and J usage is TRBJ2-7; tentatively, D is TRBD1 or TRBD2 (5 bases each). The CDR3 contains 15 residues. The ends were cut back, 0 bases at V and 4 bases at J, with 16 bases in the middle. CDR1 DFQATT and CDR2 SNEGSKA come from the germline V gene (reference sequence). CDR3 nucleotides: TGCAGTGCTAGAGAGCCCGGGGCATCGAGGTACGAGCAGTACTTC. Translation gives CSAREPGASRYEQYF.

V usage is TRBV4-1 and J usage is TRBJ1-5; no clear D. Trimming left V 3 bases short and J 2 bases short, with 17 bases between. Germline lookup yields CDR1 MGHRA and CDR2 YSYEKL. This CDR3 is 17 amino acids long. The CDR3 region has the DNA TGCGCCAGCAGCCAGGTCCTTTCGGGCTCGGGCAATCAGCCCCAGCATTTT. It codes for CASSQVLSGSGNQPQHF.

This clonotype was seen a handful of times. The chain is built from TRBV7-9 and TRBJ1-1; D call uncertain. Germline V CDR1 and CDR2: SEHNR, FQNEAQ (reference sequence). V lost 7 bases and J 0 bases, leaving 15 bases between the germline ends. This CDR3 spans 15 amino acids. The CDR3 nucleotides are TGTGCCAGCACCGGTCTCCCGATTGTGAACACTGAAGCTTTCTTT. It codes for CASTGLPIVNTEAFF.

This clonotype has only a few counts. The chain uses TRBV7-8 and TRBJ2-7; weak D call: TRBD2 (6 bases). Trimming pared 2 bases from V and 5 bases from J, leaving 10 bases between. Germline CDR1 reads SGHVS; CDR2 reads FQNEAQ. The CDR3 is 13 residues long. This CDR3 is CASSLRSGDEQYF. The CDR3 nucleotides are TGTGCCAGCAGCTTAAGGTCGGGGGACGAGCAGTACTTC.

This clonotype was seen a few times. The chain has TRBV29-1 and TRBJ2-3; D call uncertain. Trimming removed 7 bases from V and 2 bases from J, with 13 bases in between. Germline CDR1 SQVTM, CDR2 ANQGSEA. This CDR3 has 13 amino acids. The CDR3 sequence: CSAVQSHTDTQYF. The CDR3 bases are TGCAGCGCCGTTCAGTCCCACACAGATACGCAGTATTTT.

This clonotype was counted at least ten times. The rearrangement links TRBV5-4 to TRBJ1-6, with D hard to call. From germline, CDR1 is SGHNT and CDR2 YYREEE (reference sequence). The CDR3 has 16 amino acids. V dropped 0 bases and J dropped 7 bases, with 14 bases sitting between them. CDR3 DNA: TGTGCCAGCAGCTTGGACCCGACCCTCGCAAATTCACCCCTCCACTTT. Its protein product is CASSLDPTLANSPLHF.

This clonotype has a count of ten or more. The rearrangement links TRBV20-1 to TRBJ2-7; tentative D call: TRBD1 (5 bases). V lost 1 base and J lost 3, with 7 bases in between. Germline loops: CDR1 DFQATT, CDR2 SNEGSKA (reference sequence). The CDR3 length is 12 residues. The chain's CDR3 is CSARAQGYEQYF. CDR3 DNA: TGCAGTGCTAGAGCCCAGGGCTACGAGCAGTACTTC.

This chain joins TRBV7-2 and TRBJ2-5, with 7 nucleotides matching TRBD2. The germline V gene has CDR1 SGHTA and CDR2 FQGNSA. J gave up 1 base and V 0 bases, and 5 bases lay outside the gene matches. The CDR3 covers 16 residues. The CDR3 region is CASSLAERGVQETQYF. The CDR3 bases are TGTGCCAGCAGCTTAGCCGAGCGGGGCGTCCAAGAGACCCAGTACTTC.

This clonotype was picked up many times. The CDR3 DNA reads TGCGCCAGCAGCTTTACTGGGACAGTCCATGAGCAGTTCTTC. Residues: CASSFTGTVHEQFF. This chain joins TRBV5-1 and TRBJ2-1; 7 nucleotides line up with TRBD1. This CDR3 region has 14 residues. Unmatched junction bases numbered 7, after V lost 2 bases and J lost 8 bases. CDR1 is SGHRS and CDR2 is YFSETQ in the germline V gene.

This clonotype was picked up many times. The chain has TRBV5-1 and TRBJ2-2, with no clear D. Trimming shortened V by 1 base and J by 0 bases, and 10 bases separated the two germline ends. CDR3 length equals 16 residues. Germline V gene data show CDR1 as SGHRS and CDR2 as YFSETQ. This chain's CDR3 is CASSLSVGPNTGELFF. The CDR3 coding sequence is TGCGCCAGCAGCTTGTCGGTAGGACCGAACACCGGGGAGCTGTTTTTT.

The chain employs TRBV20-1 and TRBJ2-5, with 16 positions matching TRBD2. Looked up from germline, CDR1 is DFQATT and CDR2 is SNEGSKA (reference sequence). V lost 3 bases and J lost 9; bases outside the gene matches: 19. The CDR3 contains 19 residues. In DNA form, the CDR3 reads TGCAGTGCTAGGGAACTCCCGGGACTAGCGGGGGGGCCGGTTGGGTCCCAGTACTTC. This codes for CSARELPGLAGGPVGSQYF.

This clonotype is labeled as medium-sized. The rearrangement links TRBV20-1 to TRBJ2-7, with 8 positions matching TRBD2. Per the germline V gene, CDR1 is DFQATT and CDR2 is SNEGSKA (reference sequence). The CDR3 spans 14 residues. With 5 bases clipped from V and 0 bases from J, the junction kept 6 bases outside the gene matches. The CDR3 sequence is CSAYRGGYSYEQYF. The CDR3, as DNA: TGCAGTGCTTATCGGGGGGGGTACTCCTACGAGCAGTACTTC.

This clonotype was found many times. V is TRBV5-1 and J is TRBJ2-1; 10 nucleotides line up with TRBD2. With 6 bases clipped from V and 0 bases from J, the junction kept 9 bases outside the gene matches. The CDR3 runs 17 residues. Germline V gene data show CDR1 as SGHRS and CDR2 as YFSETQ. CDR3: CASTGLAGANSYNEQFF. The CDR3 DNA follows: TGCGCCAGCACTGGGCTAGCGGGGGCCAACTCCTACAATGAGCAGTTCTTC.

The V and J genes are TRBV11-2 and TRBJ1-4; 8 bases are shared with TRBD1. There are 14 residues in the CDR3. Germline-derived CDR1 and CDR2 are SGHAT and FQNNGV. Trimming removed 1 base from V and 7 bases from J; junction bases left unmatched: 2. The CDR3 DNA is TGTGCCAGCAGCTTAGGACAGGGGAGTGAAAAACTGTTTTTT. It codes for CASSLGQGSEKLFF. Supplemented by reference TRBV11-2 and TRBJ1-4, the full variable domain reads EAGVAQSPRYKIIEKRQSVAFWCNPISGHATLYWYQQILGQGPKLLIQFQNNGVVDDSQLPKDRFSAERLKGVDSTLKIQPAKLEDSAVYLCASSLGQGSEKLFFGSGTQLSVL.

The chain recombines TRBV5-5 with TRBJ1-2, with a possible D match to TRBD1 (6 bases). The CDR3 extends over 13 amino acids. Germline values: CDR1 SGHKS, CDR2 YYEKEE (reference sequence). V was cut by 4 bases and J by 3 bases, with 10 bases left in between. The CDR3 region has the DNA TGTGCCAGCAGCCTACAGGGCGACTATGGCTACACCTTC. Encoded protein: CASSLQGDYGYTF. Using reference TRBV5-5 and TRBJ1-2 for the parts outside the CDR3, the full variable domain is DAGVTQSPTHLIKTRGQQVTLRCSPISGHKSVSWYQQVLGQGPQFIFQYYEKEERGRGNFPDRFSARQFPNYSSELNVNALLLGDSALYLCASSLQGDYGYTFGSGTRLTVV.

This clonotype was detected a few times. Its ends do not fully match the called genes, so a read error is possible. This chain links TRBV20-1 with TRBJ2-1, with D perhaps being TRBD1 or TRBD2 (5 bases each). The CDR3 is made up of 15 amino acids. CDR1 is DFQATT and CDR2 is SNEGSKA in the germline V gene (reference sequence). DNA for the CDR3: TGCAGTGCCAGAGGGGTCGGAAGCTCCTACAATGAGCAGTTCTTC. Translation: CSARGVGSSYNEQFF.

The CDR3 region is CASRQTTVTGELFF. The CDR3 nucleotides read TGTGCCAGCAGACAAACGACAGTTACCGGGGAGCTGTTTTTT. The chain carries TRBV3-1 and TRBJ2-2, with D possibly being TRBD1 (5 bases). V lost 6 bases and J lost 5, with 13 bases in between. The CDR3 totals 14 residues. Germline CDR1 is LGHDT and CDR2 is YNNKEL (reference sequence).